This T cell receptor beta chain was identified during a study of CD8 T cells in ankylosing spondylitis. Points from the study as a whole: A TCR beta motif of eight or nine highly homologous variants seemed to mark ankylosing spondylitis blood. Earlier studies detected some motif variants in reactive arthritis synovial fluid and blood. As for the disease-linked clones, they showed a CD8+ phenotype and occurred at relatively low frequencies in peripheral blood. Matched synovial fluid from ankylosing spondylitis patients was reported to be enriched for disease-linked clones.

For this clonotype: Its target is unknown.

CDR1 is MNHEY and CDR2 is SVGAGI in the germline V gene. CDR3 length equals 15 residues. Trimming cost V 0 bases and J 0 bases, with 7 bases left between them. TCR beta libraries were made by quantitative 5'-RACE with molecular barcodes. TCRdb recomputed calls from the 5' RACE reads with MiXCR, one row per CDR3 protein. The sample gives roughly 700,000 distinct CDR3 sequences, around 17% of which show up once; around 19% is in the top ten. Material for sequencing was blood, either unsorted or a sorted T cell fraction (not recorded which). The receptor comes from a male donor with ankylosing spondylitis. The V call is TRBV6-5, the J call TRBJ2-3; D remains unclear. The CDR3 spells CASSYSGSSTDTQYF. CDR3 DNA sequence: TGTGCCAGCAGTTACTCCGGCAGCAGCACAGATACGCAGTATTTT.